This record concerns one T cell receptor (beta chain) sequence. Its antigen is still unknown. The sample originates from a study of T cells in localized non-small cell lung cancer. Sequenced by immunoSEQ multiplex PCR; TCRdb stores in-frame clones only, minus some. This table holds about 52,000 clones, around three quarters found once. Study results and limitations: A median of approximately 57 clones ranked among the top 100 in tumor appeared in adjacent lung.

CDR1 and CDR2 (germline): SGHRS, YFSETQ. The CDR3 covers 14 residues. V dropped 0 bases and J dropped 5 bases, with 11 bases sitting between them. The source material was PBMCs, sampled before any cancer treatment. The V gene is TRBV5-1, the J gene TRBJ2-5; unclear D gene. The receptor comes from a woman aged 35-75 years with stage II lung adenocarcinoma. The CDR3 DNA sequence: TGCGCCAGCAGCTTGGGTCGATCACGGGAGACCCAGTACTTC. Translation: CASSLGRSRETQYF. Full variable domain (outside the CDR3, taken from reference TRBV5-1 and TRBJ2-5): KAGVTQTPRYLIKTRGQQVTLSCSPISGHRSVSWYQQTPGQGLQFLFEYFSETQRNKGNFPGRFSGRQFSNSRSEMNVSTLELGDSALYLCASSLGRSRETQYFGPGTRLLVL.